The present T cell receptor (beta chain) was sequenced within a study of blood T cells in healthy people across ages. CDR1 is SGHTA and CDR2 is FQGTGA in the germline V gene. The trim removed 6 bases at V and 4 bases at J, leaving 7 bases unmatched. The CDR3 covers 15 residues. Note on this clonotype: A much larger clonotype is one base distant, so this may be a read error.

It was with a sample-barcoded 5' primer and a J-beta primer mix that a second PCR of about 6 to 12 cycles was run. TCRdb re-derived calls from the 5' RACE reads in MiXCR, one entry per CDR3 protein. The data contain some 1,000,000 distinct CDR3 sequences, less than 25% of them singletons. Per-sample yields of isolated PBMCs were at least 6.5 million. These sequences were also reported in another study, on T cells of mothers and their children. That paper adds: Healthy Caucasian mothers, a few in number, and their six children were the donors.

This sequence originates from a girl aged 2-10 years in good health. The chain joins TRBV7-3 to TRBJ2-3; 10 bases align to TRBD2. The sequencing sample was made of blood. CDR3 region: CASRSTSGLPDTQYF. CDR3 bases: TGTGCCAGCAGGTCGACTAGCGGGTTGCCAGATACGCAGTATTTT.